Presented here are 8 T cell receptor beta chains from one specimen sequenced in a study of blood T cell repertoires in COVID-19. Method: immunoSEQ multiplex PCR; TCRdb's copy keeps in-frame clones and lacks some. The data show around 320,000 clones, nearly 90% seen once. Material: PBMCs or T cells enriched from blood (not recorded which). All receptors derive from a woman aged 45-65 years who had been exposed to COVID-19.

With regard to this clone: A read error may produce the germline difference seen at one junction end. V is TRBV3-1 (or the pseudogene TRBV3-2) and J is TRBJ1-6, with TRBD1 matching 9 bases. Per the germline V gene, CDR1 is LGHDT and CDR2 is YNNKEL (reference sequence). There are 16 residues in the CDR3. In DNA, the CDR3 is TGTGCCAGCAACCAACAGGGGGCGGCCTATAATTCACCCCTCCACTTT. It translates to CASNQQGAAYNSPLHF.

CDR3 sequence: CASSSSSGANVLTF. The CDR3 DNA follows: TGTGCCAGCTCGTCTAGCTCTGGGGCCAACGTCCTGACTTTC. The V call is TRBV18, the J call TRBJ2-6, with D unclear. The V gene lost 6 bases and the J gene lost 0 bases, with 6 bases spanning the gap. The CDR3 has 14 residues. Germline CDR1 is KGHSH and CDR2 is LQKENI. Based on the CDR3 plus reference TRBV18 and TRBJ2-6, the full variable domain is NAGVMQNPRHLVRRRGQEARLRCSPMKGHSHVYWYRQLPEEGLKFMVYLQKENIIDESGMPKERFSAEFPKEGPSILRIQQVVRGDSAAYFCASSSSSGANVLTFGAGSRLTVL.

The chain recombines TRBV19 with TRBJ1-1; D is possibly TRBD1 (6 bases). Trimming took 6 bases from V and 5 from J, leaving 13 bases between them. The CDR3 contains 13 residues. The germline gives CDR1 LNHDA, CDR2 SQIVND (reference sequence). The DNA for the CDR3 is TGTGCCAGTAGCCAGGGACATAAGACTGAAGCTTTCTTT. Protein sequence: CASSQGHKTEAFF.

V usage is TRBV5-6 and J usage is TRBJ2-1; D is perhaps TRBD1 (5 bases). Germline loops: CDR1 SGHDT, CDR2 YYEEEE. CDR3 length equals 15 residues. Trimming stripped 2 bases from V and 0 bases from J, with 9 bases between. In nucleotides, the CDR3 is TGTGCCAGCAGCTTCCAGGGAAGCTCCTACAATGAGCAGTTCTTC. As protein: CASSFQGSSYNEQFF.

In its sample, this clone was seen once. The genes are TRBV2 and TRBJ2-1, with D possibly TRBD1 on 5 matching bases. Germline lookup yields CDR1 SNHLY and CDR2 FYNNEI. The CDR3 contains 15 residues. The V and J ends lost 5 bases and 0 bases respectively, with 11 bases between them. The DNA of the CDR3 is TGTGCCAGCAGTCTGCAGGACACCTCCTACAATGAGCAGTTCTTC. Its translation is CASSLQDTSYNEQFF.

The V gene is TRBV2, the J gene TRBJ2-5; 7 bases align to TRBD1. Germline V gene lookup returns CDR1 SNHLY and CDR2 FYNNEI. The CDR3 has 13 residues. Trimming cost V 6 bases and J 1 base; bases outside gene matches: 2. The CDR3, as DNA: TGTGCCAGCAGAGACAGGGTCCAAGAGACCCAGTACTTC. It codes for CASRDRVQETQYF.

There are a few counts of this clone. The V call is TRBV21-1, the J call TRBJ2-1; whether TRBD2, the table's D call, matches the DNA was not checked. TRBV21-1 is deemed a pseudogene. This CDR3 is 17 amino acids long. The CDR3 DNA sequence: TGTGCCAGCAGGGGACTAGCGGGGGTCCTCTCCTACAATGAGCAGTTCTTC. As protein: CASRGLAGVLSYNEQFF.

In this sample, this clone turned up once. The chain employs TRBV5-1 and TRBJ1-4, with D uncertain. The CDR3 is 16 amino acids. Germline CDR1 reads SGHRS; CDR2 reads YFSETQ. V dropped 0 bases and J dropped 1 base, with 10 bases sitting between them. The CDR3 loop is CASSLGPPLTNEKLFF. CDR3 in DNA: TGCGCCAGCAGCTTGGGGCCCCCCTTAACTAATGAAAAACTGTTTTTT.